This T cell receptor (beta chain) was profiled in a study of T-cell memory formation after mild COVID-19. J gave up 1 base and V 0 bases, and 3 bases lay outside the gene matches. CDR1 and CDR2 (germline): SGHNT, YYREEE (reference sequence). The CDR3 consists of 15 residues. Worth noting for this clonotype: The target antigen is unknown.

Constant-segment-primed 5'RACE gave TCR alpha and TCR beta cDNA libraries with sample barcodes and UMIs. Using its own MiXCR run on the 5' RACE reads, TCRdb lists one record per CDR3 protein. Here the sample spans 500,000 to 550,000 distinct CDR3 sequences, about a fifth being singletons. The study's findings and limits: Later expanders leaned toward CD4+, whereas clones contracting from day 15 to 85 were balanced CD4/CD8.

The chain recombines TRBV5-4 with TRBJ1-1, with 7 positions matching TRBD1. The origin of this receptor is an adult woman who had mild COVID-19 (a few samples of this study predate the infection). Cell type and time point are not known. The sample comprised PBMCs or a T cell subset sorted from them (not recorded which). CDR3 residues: CASSLGGTENTEAFF. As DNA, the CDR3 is TGTGCCAGCAGCTTGGGTGGGACAGAGAACACTGAAGCTTTCTTT.